The rows below give T cell receptor beta chains drawn from one sample of a study of blood T cells in healthy people across ages. In TCRdb, the 5' RACE reads were re-called with MiXCR into one record per CDR3 protein. The sample carries some 900,000 distinct CDR3 sequences, around 48% recorded once. Material for sequencing was blood. The source is a man between 25 and 39 years old in good health. Each CDR3 is given with its conserved first and last residue. The order of the fields is J gene, V gene, clone size, D gene, CDR3 DNA, CDR3 protein. A D gene is named only where the DNA matches it firmly. Size is stated for part of the rows, as once, few or many counts, or as a class when the clone is expanded.

j_call: TRBJ2-5; v_call: TRBV3-1; clone_size: .; d_call: .; cdr3_nt: TGTGCCAGCAGCCAAGAGGGGGGACCCCGGTACTTC; cdr3_aa: CASSQEGGPRYF
j_call: TRBJ2-7; v_call: TRBV29-1; clone_size: .; d_call: .; cdr3_nt: TGCAGCGTTGTTGGCAGTCCCTACGAGCAGTACTTC; cdr3_aa: CSVVGSPYEQYF
j_call: TRBJ2-6; v_call: TRBV9; clone_size: .; d_call: .; cdr3_nt: TGTGCCAGCAGCGTAGCTACCGGTCGGGTCTCTGGGGCCAACGTCCTGACTTTC; cdr3_aa: CASSVATGRVSGANVLTF
j_call: TRBJ1-3; v_call: TRBV28; clone_size: .; d_call: .; cdr3_nt: TGTGCCAGCAGTTTAGGGTCAGGGGCGTTCTCTGGAAACACCATATATTTT; cdr3_aa: CASSLGSGAFSGNTIYF
j_call: TRBJ2-1; v_call: TRBV6-1; clone_size: few; d_call: TRBD2; cdr3_nt: TGTGCCAGCTCCTCCGGACTAGACTTCTACAATGAGCAGTTCTTC; cdr3_aa: CASSSGLDFYNEQFF
j_call: TRBJ2-6; v_call: TRBV13; clone_size: .; d_call: .; cdr3_nt: TGTGCCAGCAGCTTAGAGCGGCGGGTGAATGGGGCCAACGTCCTGACTTTC; cdr3_aa: CASSLERRVNGANVLTF
j_call: TRBJ1-1; v_call: TRBV29-1; clone_size: .; d_call: .; cdr3_nt: TGCAGCGTTGAAGGGGTTGGAGGGACTAACACTGAAGCTTTCTTT; cdr3_aa: CSVEGVGGTNTEAFF
j_call: TRBJ1-6; v_call: TRBV12-3/TRBV12-4; clone_size: .; d_call: TRBD1; cdr3_nt: TGTGCCGGCAGTCCGGACAGGATCGTGGATTCACCCCTCCACTTT; cdr3_aa: CAGSPDRIVDSPLHF
j_call: TRBJ1-2; v_call: TRBV28; clone_size: .; d_call: .; cdr3_nt: TGTGCCAGCGGGACCGCCTCAGCTAACTATGGCTACACCTTC; cdr3_aa: CASGTASANYGYTF
j_call: TRBJ2-7; v_call: TRBV20-1; clone_size: .; d_call: .; cdr3_nt: TGCAGTGCTAGTAAATCGGGCTACGAGCAGTACTTC; cdr3_aa: CSASKSGYEQYF
j_call: TRBJ2-1; v_call: TRBV6-1; clone_size: .; d_call: .; cdr3_nt: TGTGCCAGCAGGGCCTCCGGGCCTCGCGATGAGCAGTTCTTC; cdr3_aa: CASRASGPRDEQFF
j_call: TRBJ2-3; v_call: TRBV4-1; clone_size: .; d_call: .; cdr3_nt: TGCGCCAGCAGCCAATTCCGGGTGGGGACAGATACGCAGTATTTT; cdr3_aa: CASSQFRVGTDTQYF
j_call: TRBJ2-1; v_call: TRBV9; clone_size: .; d_call: .; cdr3_nt: TGTGCCGGCAGCGTAGGGCGGGGTGACAATGAGCAGTTCTTC; cdr3_aa: CAGSVGRGDNEQFF
j_call: TRBJ2-7; v_call: TRBV10-3; clone_size: .; d_call: TRBD1; cdr3_nt: TGTGCCATCAGCCTTAGACAGGGGGCCAGCTACGAGCAGTACTTC; cdr3_aa: CAISLRQGASYEQYF
j_call: TRBJ2-7; v_call: TRBV6-2/TRBV6-3; clone_size: few; d_call: .; cdr3_nt: TGTGCCACCCGAAGGACAGCGAGCTCCTACGAGCAGTACTTC; cdr3_aa: CATRRTASSYEQYF
j_call: TRBJ1-6; v_call: TRBV5-1; clone_size: .; d_call: .; cdr3_nt: TGCGCCAGCAGCTTGGTAGGACAGAACGAACCCCTCCACTTT; cdr3_aa: CASSLVGQNEPLHF
j_call: TRBJ1-2; v_call: TRBV7-9; clone_size: few; d_call: .; cdr3_nt: TGTGCCAGCAGCCCGGGGGGGACGGAGGCTAACTATGGCTACACCTTC; cdr3_aa: CASSPGGTEANYGYTF